The entry that follows covers one T cell receptor (beta chain) sequence. This specimen comes from a study of blood T cell repertoires in COVID-19. About the research overall: The analysed material was cDNA or gDNA that came from T cells, B-cell-depleted T cells, or PBMCs.

Sequencing was performed with immunoSEQ multiplex PCR; in TCRdb, only in-frame clones are kept and a portion is missing. The sample records approximately 170,000 clones, more than 75% being singletons. Sequencing input: peripheral blood. This TCR derives from a man aged 55 to 69 with active or convalescent COVID-19.

The CDR3 loop reads CASSLWTGLGWFF. The CDR3 coding sequence is TGTGCCAGCAGCTTATGGACTGGGTTGGGTTGGTTCTTC. The J gene is TRBJ2-1, the V gene TRBV7-4; a possible D gene is TRBD2 (5 bases). Germline V CDR1 and CDR2: SGHVT, SQSDAQ. Trimming removed 2 bases at V and 15 bases at J, with 17 bases between. This CDR3 has 13 amino acids.